Listed here are 28 T cell receptor beta chains from one sample, sequenced in a study of OX40 agonist ivuxolimab in advanced cancers. Profiled with immunoSEQ multiplex PCR; TCRdb holds only in-frame clones, not every one. Of around 60,000 clones detected, over 75% appear once; the ten largest clones hold over 2%. The material sequenced was CD4+ or CD8+ T cells sorted from blood, taken in a trial of the OX40 agonist ivuxolimab. The receptors originated from an adult with an advanced solid tumor such as melanoma, head and neck, liver or kidney cancer.

The sample holds a few counts of this clone. The chain links TRBV30 to TRBJ1-1; 9 nucleotides match TRBD1. The trim removed 5 bases at V and 5 bases at J, leaving 3 bases unmatched. This CDR3 has 12 residues. The germline V gene has CDR1 GTSNPN and CDR2 SVGIG (reference sequence). In nucleotides, the CDR3 is TGTGCCTGGCAGACAGGGGGAACTGAAGCTTTCTTT. As protein: CAWQTGGTEAFF.

V and J are TRBV7-2 and TRBJ1-1; D ambiguous. V was clipped by 7 bases and J by 8 bases, with 20 bases between them. This CDR3 has 14 amino acids. Germline V lookup: CDR1 SGHTA, CDR2 FQGNSA. This CDR3 reads CASIYDVMVQEAFF. The DNA for the CDR3 is TGTGCCAGCATCTATGATGTTATGGTCCAGGAAGCTTTCTTT.

This clone was seen only a few times. The rearrangement uses TRBV6-6 and TRBJ1-2; 9 bases are a match to TRBD1. The CDR3 runs 14 residues. V trimming: 5 bases; J trimming: 8 bases; junction bases outside the gene matches: 9. Germline V gene lookup returns CDR1 MNHNY and CDR2 SVGAGI (reference sequence). In DNA, the CDR3 is TGTGCCAGCAGTACAACCTTGGACAGGGGCGGCTACACCTTC. Protein: CASSTTLDRGGYTF.

The chain recombines TRBV6-1 with TRBJ2-7; 7 positions match TRBD1. Losses at the gene ends were 5 bases for V and 0 bases for J; bases not matched to a gene: 1. Per germline, CDR1 MNHNS and CDR2 SASEGT. This CDR3 region has 13 residues. CDR3 nucleotide sequence: TGTGCCAGCAGTCGACAGGGCTCCTACGAGCAGTACTTC. This encodes CASSRQGSYEQYF.

This clone was found once. The V and J genes are TRBV28 and TRBJ2-5; no definite D call. CDR3 length equals 15 residues. Germline CDR1 is MDHEN and CDR2 is SYDVKM. V was cut by 6 bases and J by 5 bases, with 19 bases left in between. CDR3 sequence: CASRPPAGRSETQYF. The CDR3 DNA sequence: TGTGCCAGCAGACCTCCCGCAGGCAGGTCTGAGACCCAGTACTTC.

The CDR3: CASSRNREGNQPQHF. CDR3 nucleotides: TGCGCCAGCAGCCGGAACAGGGAAGGCAATCAGCCCCAGCATTTT. This chain joins TRBV4-1 and TRBJ1-5, with a weak D call TRBD1 (6 bases). The V and J ends lost 4 bases and 2 bases respectively, with 12 bases between them. This CDR3 contains 15 residues. Germline V gives CDR1 MGHRA, CDR2 YSYEKL.

The V and J genes are TRBV5-1 and TRBJ2-5; 10 positions agree with TRBD2. V was pared by 1 base and J by 5 bases, with 8 bases of the junction left unmatched. The germline V gene encodes CDR1 SGHRS and CDR2 YFSETQ. The CDR3 extends over 16 amino acids. CDR3: CASSLQPSGSGETQYF. As DNA, the CDR3 is TGCGCCAGCAGCTTGCAGCCTAGCGGGAGTGGGGAGACCCAGTACTTC. Using reference TRBV5-1 and TRBJ2-5 for the parts outside the CDR3, the full variable domain is KAGVTQTPRYLIKTRGQQVTLSCSPISGHRSVSWYQQTPGQGLQFLFEYFSETQRNKGNFPGRFSGRQFSNSRSEMNVSTLELGDSALYLCASSLQPSGSGETQYFGPGTRLLVL.

The V and J genes are TRBV11-3 and TRBJ2-2; no firm D call. Between the trimmed V and J ends, which lost 4 bases and 4 bases, there was a span of 13 bases. This CDR3 is 15 amino acids long. Germline CDR1 and CDR2: SGHNT and YENEEA. In nucleotides, the CDR3 is TGTGCCAGCAGCTCCGTGGATGTACCCACCGGGGAGCTGTTTTTT. Translation: CASSSVDVPTGELFF.

This clone appeared a few times. The chain links TRBV30 to TRBJ2-5, with D perhaps matching TRBD2 (5 bases). The V gene's germline CDR1 is GTSNPN and CDR2 SVGIG (reference sequence). Trimming left V 6 bases short and J 5 bases short, with 19 bases between. The CDR3 is 14 amino acids. CDR3 loop: CACAPPEGLETQYF. The CDR3 nucleotides read TGTGCCTGCGCCCCCCCCGAGGGCCTGGAGACCCAGTACTTC.

The J gene is TRBJ2-5, the V gene TRBV7-7, with D perhaps matching TRBD2 (5 bases). This CDR3 region has 13 residues. V lost 5 bases, J lost 2 bases, and 9 bases lay in between. Germline CDR1 and CDR2: SSHAT and FNYEAQ (reference sequence). The CDR3 here is CASSPRVQETQYF. The DNA for the CDR3 is TGTGCCAGCAGCCCGCGGGTACAAGAGACCCAGTACTTC.

The chain carries TRBV19 and TRBJ1-2; tentatively, D is TRBD1 (5 bases). V was pared by 5 bases and J by 7 bases, with 14 bases between. Germline values: CDR1 LNHDA, CDR2 SQIVND (reference sequence). The CDR3 runs 13 residues. CDR3 loop: CASSPEGVAGYTF. The CDR3 bases are TGTGCCAGTAGTCCTGAAGGGGTTGCTGGCTACACCTTC.

This chain connects TRBV2 to TRBJ1-3; possibly TRBD1 for D (6 bases). Germline V CDR1 and CDR2: SNHLY, FYNNEI. Trimming removed 7 bases at V and 4 bases at J, with 17 bases between. The CDR3 runs 15 residues. The CDR3 coding sequence is TGTGCCAGCAATAGGGGGACGTCTGACGGAAACACCATATATTTT. Translating it yields CASNRGTSDGNTIYF. Variable domain in full (rest from reference TRBV2 and TRBJ1-3): EPEVTQTPSHQVTQMGQEVILRCVPISNHLYFYWYRQILGQKVEFLVSFYNNEISEKSEIFDDQFSVERPDGSNFTLKIRSTKLEDSAMYFCASNRGTSDGNTIYFGEGSWLTVV.

The CDR3 coding sequence is TGTGCCAGCTCACCGCCTCGACTAGCGGTAAACACCGGGGAGCTGTTTTTT. Translation: CASSPPRLAVNTGELFF. The V and J genes are TRBV18 and TRBJ2-2; 9 nucleotides agree with TRBD2. The germline V gene has CDR1 KGHSH and CDR2 LQKENI. With 3 bases clipped from V and 2 bases from J, the junction kept 7 bases outside the gene matches. The CDR3 is 17 residues long.

J is TRBJ2-5 and V is TRBV28, with 7 nucleotides matching TRBD1. This CDR3 spans 14 amino acids. Per germline, CDR1 MDHEN and CDR2 SYDVKM. V was clipped by 3 bases and J by 2 bases; unmatched bases: 3. The CDR3 sequence is CASSFGDSQETQYF. The CDR3 coding sequence is TGTGCCAGCAGTTTTGGGGACAGTCAAGAGACCCAGTACTTC.

The chain links TRBV6-5 to TRBJ1-3; D is possibly TRBD1 (5 bases). The V end lost 2 bases, the J end lost 0 bases, and 8 bases lay between the germline ends. CDR1 is MNHEY and CDR2 is SVGAGI in the germline V gene. CDR3 length: 15 residues. DNA of the CDR3: TGTGCCAGCAGTTACGAGGGGAGCTCTGGAAACACCATATATTTT. Encoded protein: CASSYEGSSGNTIYF.

This clone was picked up a small number of times. The rearrangement links TRBV28 to TRBJ2-3; D might be TRBD1 (6 bases). The germline V gene has CDR1 MDHEN and CDR2 SYDVKM. Between the trimmed V and J ends, which lost 1 base and 5 bases, there was a span of 10 bases. This CDR3 has 14 residues. CDR3 in DNA: TGTGCCAGCAGTTTATCTGGGGGACAAGATACGCAGTATTTT. Its protein is CASSLSGGQDTQYF.

V is TRBV10-3 and J is TRBJ2-3; D unclear. Trimming stripped 2 bases from V and 8 bases from J, with 5 bases between. The CDR3 runs to 11 residues. From germline, CDR1 is ENHRY and CDR2 SYGVKD. The CDR3 sequence is CAISEDRTQYF. The CDR3 region has the DNA TGTGCCATCAGTGAGGATCGTACGCAGTATTTT.

The gene calls are TRBV10-3 and TRBJ2-1; 12 bases align to TRBD2. The V gene's germline CDR1 is ENHRY and CDR2 SYGVKD. The V and J ends lost 2 bases and 8 bases, in that order; junction bases with no gene match: 4. This CDR3 region has 15 residues. The CDR3 nucleotides are TGTGCCATCAGTGAGGCTAGCGGGAGGGCCGATGAGCAGTTCTTC. It yields the protein CAISEASGRADEQFF.

This clone counts as medium-sized (0.01 to 0.1%). CDR3 DNA sequence: TGTGCCAGCAGCTTCTACTACGAGCAGTACTTC. Its protein product is CASSFYYEQYF. The genes are TRBV7-2 and TRBJ2-7; no clear D. The CDR3 contains 11 residues. Trimming took 3 bases from V and 3 from J, leaving 3 bases between them. Germline lookup yields CDR1 SGHTA and CDR2 FQGNSA.

The chain has TRBV28 and TRBJ1-6; D call uncertain. Germline V CDR1 and CDR2: MDHEN, SYDVKM. The ends were cut back, 8 bases at V and 0 bases at J, with 8 bases in the middle. There are 14 residues in the CDR3. The DNA for the CDR3 is TGTGCCAGCGTGGGGAGCTCCTATAATTCACCCCTCCACTTT. Its protein product is CASVGSSYNSPLHF.

The rearrangement joins TRBV5-1 to TRBJ2-1; the match to TRBD2 covers 8 bases. CDR1 is SGHRS and CDR2 is YFSETQ in the germline V gene. This CDR3 contains 16 residues. The junction had 13 bases not matched to a gene; V was cut back by 4 bases and J by 7 bases. Here the CDR3 reads CASSPVRSGRGNEQFF. The CDR3, as DNA: TGCGCCAGCAGCCCCGTTAGAAGCGGGAGAGGTAATGAGCAGTTCTTC. The whole variable domain, filled in from reference TRBV5-1 and TRBJ2-1, reads KAGVTQTPRYLIKTRGQQVTLSCSPISGHRSVSWYQQTPGQGLQFLFEYFSETQRNKGNFPGRFSGRQFSNSRSEMNVSTLELGDSALYLCASSPVRSGRGNEQFFGPGTRLTVL.

CDR3 DNA sequence: TGCGCCAGCAGCTTGGCCCCTAGCGGGGGTCAAGAGACCCAGTACTTC. Amino acids: CASSLAPSGGQETQYF. The genes are TRBV5-1 and TRBJ2-5; 10 nucleotides align to TRBD2. This CDR3 spans 16 amino acids. The trim removed 0 bases at V and 2 bases at J, leaving 4 bases unmatched. Germline assignment: CDR1 SGHRS and CDR2 YFSETQ.

The chain combines TRBV10-1 with TRBJ2-1; 12 nucleotides agree with TRBD2. The CDR3 is made up of 15 amino acids. CDR1 and CDR2 (germline): WNHNN, SYGVQD (reference sequence). Trimming removed 2 bases from V and 4 bases from J; junction bases left unmatched: 0. CDR3 DNA: TGCGCCAGCAGTGAGGGACTAGCGGGGTACAATGAGCAGTTCTTC. This encodes CASSEGLAGYNEQFF.

This chain joins TRBV10-3 and TRBJ1-5; D is ambiguous. Germline V gene data show CDR1 as ENHRY and CDR2 as SYGVKD. V was cut by 3 bases and J by 4 bases, with 4 bases left in between. The CDR3 length is 12 residues. The CDR3 region is CAISEGNQPQHF. CDR3 coding DNA: TGTGCCATCAGTGAAGGAAATCAGCCCCAGCATTTT.

The rearrangement links TRBV6-1 to TRBJ2-7, with 8 bases that match TRBD2. The CDR3 covers 13 residues. Trimming at V came to 8 bases and at J to 7 bases, leaving 10 bases not matched to a gene. In germline, CDR1 is MNHNS, CDR2 SASEGT. CDR3 sequence reads: CASVTGGPGEQYF. CDR3 nucleotide sequence: TGTGCCAGCGTTACGGGAGGGCCAGGGGAGCAGTACTTC.

This rearrangement joins TRBV30 to TRBJ2-1; TRBD2 aligns across 8 bases. This CDR3 spans 16 amino acids. V trimming: 1 base; J trimming: 8 bases; junction bases outside the gene matches: 13. Looked up from germline, CDR1 is GTSNPN and CDR2 is SVGIG (reference sequence). The CDR3 coding sequence is TGTGCCTGGAGTGGGGGGGCGGGGGGCCCGCGGGATGAGCAGTTCTTC. Translation: CAWSGGAGGPRDEQFF.

This clone was observed a single time. V gene TRBV10-3 combines with J gene TRBJ1-4; TRBD1 matches at 7 bases. The germline CDR1 and CDR2 sequences are ENHRY and SYGVKD. The CDR3 spans 14 residues. V was pared by 10 bases and J by 7 bases, with 12 bases of the junction left unmatched. CDR3 sequence: CATGGAGLREKLFF. CDR3 nucleotide sequence: TGTGCCACAGGGGGGGCAGGTTTGCGTGAAAAACTGTTTTTT.

The V call is TRBV28, the J call TRBJ1-1; D call uncertain. This CDR3 has 16 amino acids. Looked up from germline, CDR1 is MDHEN and CDR2 is SYDVKM. Trimming took 2 bases from V and 3 from J, leaving 16 bases between them. CDR3 bases: TGTGCCAGCAGTTTAATACCCAGCAAGAAGTACACTGAAGCTTTCTTT. This sequence encodes CASSLIPSKKYTEAFF.